This T cell receptor (beta chain) comes out of a study of T cell responses to AZD1222 COVID-19 vaccine (dated by TCRdb to the early 2020s). At the level of the whole study: AZD1222 recipients given second doses at about 4 weeks or at about 12 weeks were pooled, since spike-specific TCR depth and breadth were not found to differ between the two schedules. TCR sequencing was performed for approximately 240 trial participants, of whom around 200 were given two doses of AZD1222 and some 26 were given two doses of MenACWY control vaccine. Enrollment into the trials was organized by age into subgroups of 18-55, 56-69 and 70-plus years, and those subgroups contained approximately 160, 26 and 62 TCR-sequenced participants, respectively.

The germline V gene sets CDR1 to MNHEY and CDR2 to SVGAGI. CDR3 length: 16 amino acids, cysteine to phenylalanine. Only the CDR3 DNA stays, 48 bases, in frame from base 1. Germline trimming amounts to 4 bases on V and 0 bases on J, with 5 as the count of junction bases outside the gene matches. In light of the paper, this sample's time point label describes: baseline before first vaccination. Samples from vaccinated people were obtained from the UK trials COV001 and COV002, which included a single-blind randomized controlled phase 2/3 trial of AZD1222 (ChAdOx1 nCoV-19) in healthy adults. For TCRbeta chain sequencing, PBMC samples from trial participants were taken at day 0 and at day 28 after the second dose. The CDR3 regions of human TCRbeta chains were analyzed by immunosequencing. As for the authors' bioinformatics: Repertoire TCRs were matched against a reference library of SARS-CoV-2-specific TCRs generated with the MIRA antigen-specificity platform. Breadth meant the fraction of unique TCRs that were SARS-CoV-2-associated, whereas depth meant the fraction of total T cells that were SARS-CoV-2-associated. Using the MIRA data, each spike-specific TCR was assigned both to the spike region to which the TCR was reactive and to a CD4 or CD8 class. Log10-transformed breadth and depth values were compared by one-way ANOVA with Sidak's multiple comparisons tests. TCRdb obtained this table from immuneACCESS and retained in-frame rearrangements with V and J assigned. These tables miss some clones; where compared with another copy, unresolved V genes account for less than half of the shortfall, and the remainder is unexplained. V and J calls and clone size come straight from that table; D and trimming were deduced from the DNA. The sample table records just over 80,000 clones; about 90% of these occur just once. The top ten hold over 5.5% of the sample.

The full study reports these points: Conclusions about previously exposed vaccinees are limited because only a handful of AZD1222 recipients were SARS-CoV-2 seropositive at baseline. No day 14 peak-response samples were available, so repertoires were characterized only after the peak T cell response. The 56-69-year group was small, and its depth increase did not reach significance, likely because of low power. The vaccine-associated CD4 TCRs covered the entire spike protein, and the dominant responses fell in regions 160-218 and 743-854. A significant rise in spike-specific TCR breadth and depth was observed after two AZD1222 doses relative to day 0 and relative to MenACWY recipients. Epitopes outside the regions mutated in the B.1.351 and B.1.1.7 variants were reportedly recognized by nearly half of the unique spike-specific TCRs. Participants were mostly white British, with more females than males. The authors suggested clonal diversity may have been underestimated.

About this clone itself: Its antigen target is currently unknown. It has no much larger one-base neighbor in the sample; base qualities were not kept.

The sequence links TRBV6-5 to TRBJ2-4; 8 nucleotides in the junction match TRBD1. The sequenced sample was peripheral blood, obtained on day 0 of AZD1222 vaccination. The TCR originated in an adult in good health. The CDR3 reads as follows: CASSLDRVVAKNIQYF. In nucleotides, the sequence is TGTGCCAGCAGTTTGGACAGGGTAGTAGCCAAAAACATTCAGTACTTC.